The TCR beta chain described here comes from a study of cytomegalovirus exposure and HLA in healthy donors. About the study: Per a later analysis, the roughly 680 first-cohort and some 110 validation repertoires shared one platform.

Method: immunoSEQ multiplex PCR; TCRdb's copy keeps in-frame clones and lacks some. The sample consists of 71,000 or so clones, roughly 94% of them appearing once. General study results and limits: Investigators reported approximately 170 TCR beta chains as tied to cytomegalovirus. TCR clusters originating in the first cohort tended to co-occur in the 120 validation repertoires, according to a later analysis. Rare TCR sequences predominated, though certain public TCRs were found in many donors.

On this clone itself: Its antigen is not identified.

The ends were cut back, 1 base at V and 4 bases at J, with 6 bases in the middle. CDR1 is SGHDN, CDR2 FVKESK, per germline. The CDR3 has 13 amino acids. Sequencing input: PBMCs. This TCR was recovered from a man younger than 35 in good health and CMV-seropositive. The gene calls are TRBV14 and TRBJ2-3; D possibly corresponds to TRBD1 (5 bases). In DNA, the CDR3 is TGTGCCAGCAGCCAAGCGACAGCAGATACGCAGTATTTT. It is translated as CASSQATADTQYF.